This T cell receptor (beta chain) was retrieved from a study of PD-1 blockade in mismatch repair-deficient tumors. General study points: Tumor-resident clones, often absent from pretreatment blood, expanded after pembrolizumab and then contracted.

Assay: immunoSEQ multiplex PCR; the TCRdb copy retains only in-frame clones and omits some. The profile covers approximately 110,000 clones, with approximately 80% appearing a single time and 4% to 6% taken by the ten largest. All patients were mismatch repair deficient, assessed by either PCR or immunohistochemistry. For this clone: The antigen remains unidentified.

The germline CDR1 and CDR2 sequences are SNHLY and FYNNEI. Trimming cost V 6 bases and J 5 bases, with 13 bases left between them. CDR3 length: 14 residues. Sequenced material: peripheral blood, taken 60 weeks after starting pembrolizumab. The TCR originated in an adult with mismatch repair-deficient cancer. V gene TRBV2 combines with J gene TRBJ1-4; no firm D call. CDR3 loop: CASRADWRNEKLFF. Here the CDR3 DNA reads TGTGCCAGCAGAGCGGACTGGCGGAATGAAAAACTGTTTTTT.